This entry lists 21 T cell receptor beta chains sequenced from one sample in a study of T-cell reconstitution after alpha-beta-depleted transplantation in children. It was with unique molecular identifiers that the TCRbeta library was prepared. TCRdb reprocessed the PCR reads with MiXCR, giving one entry per CDR3 protein. Of hundreds of thousands of distinct CDR3 sequences listed, approximately 32% are singletons. Sample: PBMCs from the stem cell graft donor, taken from the stem cell graft. These receptors originate from a human donor who donated a stem cell graft to a child with aplastic anemia.

This clonotype was picked up one time. V usage is TRBV12-3 or TRBV12-4 and J usage is TRBJ1-1, with TRBD1 identical over 7 bases. After removal of 6 bases from V and 0 bases from J, the junction contained 13 bases not matched to a gene. This CDR3 comprises 17 residues. As DNA, the CDR3 is TGTGCCAGCAGCCCAGCGCCCGGGACAGCTATGAACACTGAAGCTTTCTTT. The encoded protein is CASSPAPGTAMNTEAFF.

This chain joins TRBV7-2 and TRBJ2-3, with D unresolved. Trimming left V 0 bases short and J 6 bases short, with 10 bases between. This CDR3 comprises 14 residues. From germline, CDR1 is SGHTA and CDR2 FQGNSA. For the CDR3, the DNA is TGTGCCAGCAGCTTAGCGTCACCGTCGGATACGCAGTATTTT. Its translation: CASSLASPSDTQYF.

This clonotype was seen many times. The CDR3 loop is CSVDSGTDDYGYTF. DNA of the CDR3: TGCAGCGTTGATAGTGGGACGGATGACTATGGCTACACCTTC. V and J are TRBV29-1 and TRBJ1-2, with D possibly matching TRBD1 (5 bases). V lost 3 bases and J 3 bases, leaving 14 bases between the germline ends. Germline V gene data show CDR1 as SQVTM and CDR2 as ANQGSEA. The CDR3 consists of 14 residues.

The genes are TRBV11-2 and TRBJ2-1; 7 bases are a match to TRBD1. CDR1 is SGHAT and CDR2 is FQNNGV in the germline V gene. The CDR3 covers 15 residues. V gave up 3 bases and J gave up 2 bases; unmatched junction bases: 4. CDR3 loop: CASSFDRAAYNEQFF. The CDR3, as DNA: TGTGCCAGCAGCTTCGACAGGGCCGCCTACAATGAGCAGTTCTTC.

This chain connects TRBV7-2 to TRBJ2-4; TRBD2 might be the D (6 bases). The CDR3 covers 13 residues. Between the trimmed V and J ends, which lost 0 bases and 8 bases, there was a span of 8 bases. Looked up from germline, CDR1 is SGHTA and CDR2 is FQGNSA. In nucleotides, the CDR3 is TGTGCCAGCAGCTTAGCCTGGGGGGACATTCAGTACTTC. Translation gives CASSLAWGDIQYF.

The chain has TRBV5-5 and TRBJ2-7; TRBD1 matches at 7 bases. The germline V gene has CDR1 SGHKS and CDR2 YYEKEE (reference sequence). Germline trimming cut 2 bases from V and 5 bases from J; bases unmatched to any gene: 7. The CDR3 is 14 amino acids. As DNA, the CDR3 is TGTGCCAGCAGCTTCCGACAGGGCGGTCACGAGCAGTACGTC. Amino acids: CASSFRQGGHEQYV.

The chain has TRBV7-9 and TRBJ1-2; a possible D gene is TRBD1 (5 bases). V lost 4 bases to trimming and J lost 0 bases, with 9 bases between them. There are 14 residues in the CDR3. Germline values: CDR1 SEHNR, CDR2 FQNEAQ (reference sequence). This CDR3 reads CASSSGISNYGYTF. The CDR3 nucleotides are TGTGCCAGCAGCTCAGGGATCTCTAACTATGGCTACACCTTC.

The chain uses TRBV20-1 and TRBJ1-1; D gene uncertain. V was clipped by 5 bases and J by 6 bases, with 16 bases between them. This CDR3 is built from 13 residues. Germline CDR1 is DFQATT and CDR2 is SNEGSKA (reference sequence). The CDR3 coding sequence is TGCAGTGCTTCGGACCCCCTGCGGCCTGAAGCTTTCTTT. Protein sequence: CSASDPLRPEAFF.

This clonotype was seen a handful of times. The chain carries TRBV20-1 and TRBJ2-1, with 8 positions matching TRBD2. V shed 2 bases and J 2 bases; nucleotides not matched to a gene: 8. The germline gives CDR1 DFQATT, CDR2 SNEGSKA (reference sequence). This CDR3 spans 16 amino acids. The CDR3 loop reads CSARTPEAGAYNEQFF. For the CDR3, the DNA is TGCAGTGCTAGAACTCCAGAAGCGGGAGCCTACAATGAGCAGTTCTTC.

The V and J genes are TRBV4-3 and TRBJ2-4, with 7 bases aligning to TRBD2. CDR3 length: 17 residues. Per the germline V gene, CDR1 is LGHNA and CDR2 is YSLEER. J was trimmed by 0 bases and V by 0 bases; bases with no gene match: 5. The CDR3 region has the DNA TGCGCCAGCAGCCAAGATGAGCTAGCGGTAGCCAAAAACATTCAGTACTTC. This translates into CASSQDELAVAKNIQYF.

This clonotype was recorded once. The chain carries TRBV30 and TRBJ2-1; D is perhaps TRBD2 (5 bases). The length of the CDR3 is 13 residues. Trimming cost V 4 bases and J 7 bases, with 14 bases left between them. Germline V lookup: CDR1 GTSNPN, CDR2 SVGIG (reference sequence). The CDR3 DNA reads as TGTGCCTGGACCCTGGGCCCGGGAAATGAGCAGTTCTTC. It is translated as CAWTLGPGNEQFF.

The chain couples TRBV10-3 to TRBJ2-1, with TRBD1 identical over 9 bases. Looked up from germline, CDR1 is ENHRY and CDR2 is SYGVKD. This CDR3 comprises 13 residues. Losses at the gene ends were 9 bases for V and 5 bases for J; bases not matched to a gene: 5. The CDR3 nucleotides read TGTGCCATGGGGACAGGGCTTAACAATGAGCAGTTCTTC. Encoded protein: CAMGTGLNNEQFF.

This clonotype was seen a single time. This chain joins TRBV28 and TRBJ2-5; 8 nucleotides match TRBD1. CDR3 length: 13 residues. Trimming took 10 bases from V and 4 from J; bases not matched to a gene: 8. CDR1 MDHEN and CDR2 SYDVKM come from the germline V gene. The CDR3 region has the DNA TGTGCCATCGGCGGACAGGGAGGAGAGACCCAGTACTTC. Its translation: CAIGGQGGETQYF.

This clonotype was counted a few times. This chain joins TRBV6-4 and TRBJ1-1; D is possibly TRBD1 (6 bases). With 6 bases removed from V and 4 bases from J, the gap between germline ends came to 15 bases. This CDR3 has 14 amino acids. Germline V gene data show CDR1 as MRHNA and CDR2 as SNTAGT. CDR3 sequence (DNA): TGTGCCAGCAGCGGGAGGGGGTCAGGCACTGAAGCTTTCTTT. Its protein is CASSGRGSGTEAFF.

The sample holds a few counts of this clonotype. The chain carries TRBV12-3 or TRBV12-4 and TRBJ2-1; 15 bases line up with TRBD2. The CDR3 sequence is 14 residues long. Unmatched junction bases numbered 2, after V lost 6 bases and J lost 8 bases. As DNA, the CDR3 is TGTGCCAGCAGGGGGACTAGCGGGAGGTATGAGCAGTTCTTC. This encodes CASRGTSGRYEQFF.

This chain connects TRBV5-1 to TRBJ1-1; TRBD1 is a possible D gene (6 bases). The CDR3 contains 15 residues. CDR1 is SGHRS, CDR2 YFSETQ, per germline. Trimming cost V 0 bases and J 1 base, with 10 bases left between them. The CDR3 region has the DNA TGCGCCAGCAGCTTGGGTGGGACACAGAACACTGAAGCTTTCTTT. Translating it yields CASSLGGTQNTEAFF.

This clonotype came up a few times. The chain uses TRBV6-5 and TRBJ1-5; 7 bases fit TRBD1. With V trimmed by 3 bases and J by 0 bases, 8 bases remained unmatched. CDR1 MNHEY and CDR2 SVGAGI come from the germline V gene. The CDR3 extends over 17 amino acids. CDR3 region: CASSYEGARGSNQPQHF. The CDR3 bases are TGTGCCAGCAGTTATGAGGGGGCGCGAGGTAGCAATCAGCCCCAGCATTTT.

CDR3 in DNA: TGTGCCAGCAGCAGTAAGACAGGAATTAACACTGAAGCTTTCTTT. Translation: CASSSKTGINTEAFF. The chain uses TRBV2 and TRBJ1-1; TRBD1 is a possible D gene (6 bases). Between the trimmed V and J ends, which lost 6 bases and 2 bases, there was a span of 16 bases. The CDR3 loop spans 15 amino acids. Germline CDR1 reads SNHLY; CDR2 reads FYNNEI.

The sample holds a few counts of this clonotype. This chain uses TRBV6-5 with TRBJ2-1, with D possibly being TRBD1 (7 bases). This CDR3 is built from 15 residues. Trimming cost V 4 bases and J 3 bases, with 13 bases left between them. The germline CDR1 and CDR2 sequences are MNHEY and SVGAGI. The CDR3 loop is CASSLEGQSYNEQFF. CDR3 DNA sequence: TGTGCCAGCAGTTTGGAGGGACAGAGCTACAATGAGCAGTTCTTC.

This clonotype was counted only a few times. The chain couples TRBV9 to TRBJ1-5, with D possibly matching TRBD1 (5 bases). The CDR3 runs to 15 residues. The germline gives CDR1 SGDLS, CDR2 YYNGEE. With 0 bases removed from V and 0 bases from J, the gap between germline ends came to 7 bases. The CDR3 here is CASSVEGSSNQPQHF. CDR3 sequence (DNA): TGTGCCAGCAGCGTAGAGGGGAGTAGCAATCAGCCCCAGCATTTT. Supplemented by reference TRBV9 and TRBJ1-5, the full variable domain reads DSGVTQTPKHLITATGQRVTLRCSPRSGDLSVYWYQQSLDQGLQFLIQYYNGEERAKGNILERFSAQQFPDLHSELNLSSLELGDSALYFCASSVEGSSNQPQHFGDGTRLSIL.

This clonotype has just a few counts. The rearrangement joins TRBV20-1 to TRBJ2-7, with TRBD2 matching 11 bases. Germline assignment: CDR1 DFQATT and CDR2 SNEGSKA (reference sequence). After removal of 5 bases from V and 7 bases from J, the junction contained 13 bases not matched to a gene. The CDR3 consists of 15 residues. For the CDR3, the DNA is TGCAGTGCTTCCCCGACTAGCGGGAATAGAAGGGAGCAGTACTTC. This sequence encodes CSASPTSGNRREQYF.